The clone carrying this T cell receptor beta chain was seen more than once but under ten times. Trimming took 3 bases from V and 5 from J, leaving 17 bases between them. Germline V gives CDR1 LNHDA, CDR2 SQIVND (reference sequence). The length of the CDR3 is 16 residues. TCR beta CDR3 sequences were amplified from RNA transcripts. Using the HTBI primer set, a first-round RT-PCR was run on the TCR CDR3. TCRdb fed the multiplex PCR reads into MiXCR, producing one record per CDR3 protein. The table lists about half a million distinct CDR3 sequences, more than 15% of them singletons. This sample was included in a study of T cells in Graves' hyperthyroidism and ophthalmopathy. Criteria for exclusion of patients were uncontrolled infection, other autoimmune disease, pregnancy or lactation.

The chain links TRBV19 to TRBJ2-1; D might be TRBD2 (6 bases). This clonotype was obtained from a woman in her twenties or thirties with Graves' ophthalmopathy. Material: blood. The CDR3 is CASSIGLGRWNNEQFF. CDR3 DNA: TGTGCCAGTAGTATTGGTTTAGGGAGGTGGAACAATGAGCAGTTCTTC.